The clone carrying this TCR beta chain was counted only a few times. What it binds is not known. Germline V CDR1 and CDR2: SGHVS, FNYEAQ. CDR3 length equals 14 residues. Trimming removed 1 base from V and 5 bases from J, with 10 bases in between. The sample belongs to a study of early T cells in non-severe SARS-CoV-2 infection. As for the study in general: Bulk RNA isolated from unsorted whole blood underwent sequencing; chains were not paired. General observations from the study: In VDJdb matching, anti-spike CD8 responses were favored while private and CD4 specificities went missing.

cDNA molecules, individually, were tagged with unique molecular identifiers. A single record per CDR3 protein comes from TCRdb applying MiXCR to the 5' RACE reads. The table includes around 80,000 distinct CDR3 sequences, about 10% detected once. The chain couples TRBV7-6 to TRBJ2-3; D remains unclear. This clonotype was obtained from an adult who was a healthcare worker with PCR-confirmed SARS-CoV-2 infection or an uninfected control (not recorded which). Here the sequenced sample was whole blood, taken at baseline. CDR3 DNA: TGTGCCAGCAGCTTAGACAATTCAAAAGATACGCAGTATTTT. Translation: CASSLDNSKDTQYF.